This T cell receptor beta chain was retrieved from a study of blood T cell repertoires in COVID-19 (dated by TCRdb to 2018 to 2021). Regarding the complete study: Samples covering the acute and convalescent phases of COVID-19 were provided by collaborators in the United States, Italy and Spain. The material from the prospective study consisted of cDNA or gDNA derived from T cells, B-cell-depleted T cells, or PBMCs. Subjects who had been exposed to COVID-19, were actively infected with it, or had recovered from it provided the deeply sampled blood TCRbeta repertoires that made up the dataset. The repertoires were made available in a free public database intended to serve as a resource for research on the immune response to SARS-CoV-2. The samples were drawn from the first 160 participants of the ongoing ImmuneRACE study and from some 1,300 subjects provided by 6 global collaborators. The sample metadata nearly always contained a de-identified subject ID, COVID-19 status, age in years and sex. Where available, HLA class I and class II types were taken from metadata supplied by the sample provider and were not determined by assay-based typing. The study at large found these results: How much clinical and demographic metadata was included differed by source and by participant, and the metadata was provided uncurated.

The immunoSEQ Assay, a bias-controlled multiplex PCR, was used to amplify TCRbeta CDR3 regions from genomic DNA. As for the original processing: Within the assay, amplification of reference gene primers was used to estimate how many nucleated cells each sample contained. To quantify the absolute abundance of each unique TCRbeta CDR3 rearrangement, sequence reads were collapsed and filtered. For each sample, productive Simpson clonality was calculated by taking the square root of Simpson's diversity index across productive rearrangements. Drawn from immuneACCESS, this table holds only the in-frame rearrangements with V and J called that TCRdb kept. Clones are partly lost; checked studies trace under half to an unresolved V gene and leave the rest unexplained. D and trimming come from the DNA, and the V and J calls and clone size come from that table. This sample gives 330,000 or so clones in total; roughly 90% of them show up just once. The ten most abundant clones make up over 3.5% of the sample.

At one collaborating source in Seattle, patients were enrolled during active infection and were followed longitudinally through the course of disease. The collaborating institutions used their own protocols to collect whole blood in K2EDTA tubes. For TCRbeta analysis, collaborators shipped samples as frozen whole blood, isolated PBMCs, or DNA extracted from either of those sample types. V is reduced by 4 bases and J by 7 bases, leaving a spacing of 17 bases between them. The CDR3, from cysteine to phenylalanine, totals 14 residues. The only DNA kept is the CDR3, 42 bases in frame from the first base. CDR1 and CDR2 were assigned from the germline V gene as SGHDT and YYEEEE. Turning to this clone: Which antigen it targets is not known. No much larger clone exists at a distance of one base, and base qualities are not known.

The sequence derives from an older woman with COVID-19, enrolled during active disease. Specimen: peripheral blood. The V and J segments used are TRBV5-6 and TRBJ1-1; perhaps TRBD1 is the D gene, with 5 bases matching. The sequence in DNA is TGTGCCAGCAGCCCGGCTGGCAGGGAAAGTGAAGCTTTCTTT. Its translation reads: CASSPAGRESEAFF.